This record covers a single TCR beta chain. CDR1 and CDR2 (germline): MGHRA, YSYEKL. The V and J ends lost 2 bases and 4 bases respectively, with 12 bases between them. The CDR3 runs to 15 residues. This specimen belongs to a study of T-cell reconstitution after alpha-beta-depleted transplantation in children. TCRbeta library preparation incorporated unique molecular identifiers. TCRdb itself ran the PCR reads through MiXCR, one entry per CDR3 protein. The sample gives some 500,000 distinct CDR3 sequences, approximately 20% of which show up once; about 3.1% is in the top ten. The sequencing here drew on PBMCs from the stem cell graft donor, taken from the stem cell graft. The TCR comes from a human donor who donated a stem cell graft to a child with acute lymphoblastic leukemia. This chain uses TRBV4-1 with TRBJ1-3; D possibly corresponds to TRBD1 (6 bases). This CDR3 is CASSQWGQAGNTIYF. CDR3 nucleotides: TGCGCCAGCAGCCAATGGGGGCAAGCGGGAAACACCATATATTTT.